The 16 T cell receptor beta chains below all came from one sample that was sequenced in a study of Graves' ophthalmopathy and Graves' hyperthyroidism. RNA served as the template for amplifying TCR beta CDR3 regions. In the first round, RT-PCR was carried out with HTBI primers, and a multiplex PCR formed the second round. TCRdb called the multiplex PCR reads again in MiXCR, with one record for every CDR3 protein. There are about 740,000 distinct CDR3 sequences in the sample; 40% occur only once, and 44% lies in the top ten. Sequencing was done on a sample of peripheral blood. Receptors originate from an adult man with Graves' ophthalmopathy.

In the case of this clonotype: The junction and the germline gene differ at one end; a read error may be behind it. The J gene is TRBJ1-4, the V gene TRBV10-2; possibly TRBD1 for D (5 bases). Germline loops: CDR1 WSHSY, CDR2 SAAADI. The CDR3 has 16 amino acids. DNA for the CDR3: TGTGCCAGCAGTTACTGGCCCCCAGGGTCTAATGAAAAACTGTTTTTT. Translation gives CASSYWPPGSNEKLFF.

The V and J genes are TRBV11-1 and TRBJ1-5, with a tentative D call TRBD1 (6 bases). This CDR3 has 12 residues. Trimming pared 8 bases from V and 7 bases from J, leaving 12 bases between. Germline loops: CDR1 SGHAT, CDR2 FQDESV (reference sequence). The CDR3 is CASADRRQPQHF. In DNA, the CDR3 is TGTGCCAGCGCCGACAGGAGGCAGCCCCAGCATTTT.

This clonotype showed up many times. The chain has TRBV13 and TRBJ1-6; maybe TRBD1 (5 bases). Germline assignment: CDR1 PRHDT and CDR2 FYEKMQ (reference sequence). Trimming left V 0 bases short and J 8 bases short, with 14 bases between. The CDR3 length is 16 residues. The CDR3 nucleotides read TGTGCCAGCAGCTTAGGGTACGGGGGTACGGATTCACCCCTCCACTTT. Translating it yields CASSLGYGGTDSPLHF.

This clonotype was recorded only once. With a much larger clone just one base away, this may be a read error. Because the CDR3 is missing its conserved closing phenylalanine or tryptophan, this is likely a read error. The chain uses TRBV7-2 and TRBJ1-1; 7 bases fit TRBD1. Losses at the gene ends were 1 base for V and 5 bases for J; bases not matched to a gene: 7. Germline CDR1 is SGHTA and CDR2 is FQGNSA. The CDR3 runs 15 residues. The DNA of the CDR3 is TGTGCCAGCAGCTTAGGGCGGGCAGGGGGGACTGAAGCTTTCCTT. Amino acid sequence: CASSLGRAGGTEAFL.

The V gene is TRBV19, the J gene TRBJ2-3, with D unresolved. V was clipped by 7 bases and J by 11 bases, with 13 bases between them. CDR3 length: 11 residues. Germline V gives CDR1 LNHDA, CDR2 SQIVND (reference sequence). CDR3 coding DNA: TGTGCCAGTACCAAATCGCGCGAGCAGTATTTT. This translates into CASTKSREQYF.

The chain combines TRBV7-9 with TRBJ1-2; D uncertain. There are 13 residues in the CDR3. V gave up 5 bases and J gave up 4 bases, with 11 bases separating them. From germline, CDR1 is SEHNR and CDR2 FQNEAQ (reference sequence). CDR3 bases: TGTGCCAGCAGCCAAGGCGCAGTCTATGGCTACACCTTC. Translated: CASSQGAVYGYTF.

This clonotype was picked up many times. The chain recombines TRBV10-3 with TRBJ2-7; D remains ambiguous. V was shortened by 1 base and J by 3 bases, with 16 bases between the two germline ends. Germline CDR1 reads ENHRY; CDR2 reads SYGVKD. The CDR3 consists of 16 residues. The CDR3 DNA follows: TGTGCCATCAGTGAGTATTTGGGGAATCCAAACTACGAGCAGTACTTC. Its translation is CAISEYLGNPNYEQYF.

The gene calls are TRBV11-2 and TRBJ2-5; 7 bases are a match to TRBD1. The V gene end was trimmed by 5 bases and the J gene end by 7 bases; junction bases not matched to a gene: 10. Germline-derived CDR1 and CDR2 are SGHAT and FQNNGV. The CDR3 length is 14 residues. The CDR3 is CASSDNRGEGTQYF. The CDR3 bases are TGTGCCAGCAGCGACAACAGGGGCGAGGGGACCCAGTACTTC.

J is TRBJ1-4 and V is TRBV19, with D tentatively TRBD1 (6 bases). The CDR3 runs 14 residues. Trimming took off 3 bases at V and 7 bases at J, with 12 bases between the two ends. Germline V gene data show CDR1 as LNHDA and CDR2 as SQIVND (reference sequence). This CDR3 is CASSMTGPPEKLFF. CDR3 coding DNA: TGTGCCAGTAGTATGACAGGCCCACCTGAAAAACTGTTTTTT.

This clonotype has at least ten counts. The chain combines TRBV24-1 with TRBJ1-5; no reliable D call. The CDR3 has 17 residues. The V and J ends lost 3 bases and 1 base respectively, with 15 bases between them. Germline V CDR1 and CDR2: KGHDR, SFDVKD. CDR3 sequence reads: CATSDTRDGVSNQPQHF. The DNA of the CDR3 is TGTGCCACCAGTGATACCCGCGATGGGGTGAGCAATCAGCCCCAGCATTTT.

This clonotype came up a few times. The chain recombines TRBV13 with TRBJ2-5, with D possibly TRBD2 on 5 matching bases. The CDR3 is 15 residues long. The V end lost 4 bases, the J end lost 2 bases, and 14 bases lay between the germline ends. In germline, CDR1 is PRHDT, CDR2 FYEKMQ (reference sequence). The CDR3 nucleotides read TGTGCCAGCAGCTCGAAGTCGGACTTTCAAGAGACCCAGTACTTC. Its translation: CASSSKSDFQETQYF.

A note on this clonotype: At one end the junction does not follow the germline gene, possibly because of a read error. J is TRBJ2-5 and V is TRBV7-9; D is uncertain. The CDR3 extends over 12 amino acids. Germline CDR1 is SEHNR and CDR2 is FQNEAQ (reference sequence). The CDR3 coding sequence is TGTGCCAGCAGCTCAGCCACAGAGGCCCAGTACTTC. It yields the protein CASSSATEAQYF.

The chain joins TRBV7-3 to TRBJ1-1, with 10 bases lining up with TRBD1. V was clipped by 7 bases and J by 5 bases; unmatched bases: 7. The germline gives CDR1 SGHTA, CDR2 FQGTGA. CDR3 length equals 14 residues. The CDR3 sequence: CASIPDRGMTEAFF. CDR3 nucleotide sequence: TGTGCCAGCATTCCGGACAGGGGGATGACTGAAGCTTTCTTT.

The chain combines TRBV11-2 with TRBJ2-7; 7 nucleotides match TRBD1. The germline CDR1 and CDR2 sequences are SGHAT and FQNNGV. The CDR3 runs to 17 residues. V was clipped by 5 bases and J by 0 bases; unmatched bases: 13. As DNA, the CDR3 is TGTGCCAGCAGCCTGGGGACGACAGGGCCGAGCTCCTACGAGCAGTACTTC. Amino acids: CASSLGTTGPSSYEQYF. The whole variable domain, filled in from reference TRBV11-2 and TRBJ2-7, reads EAGVAQSPRYKIIEKRQSVAFWCNPISGHATLYWYQQILGQGPKLLIQFQNNGVVDDSQLPKDRFSAERLKGVDSTLKIQPAKLEDSAVYLCASSLGTTGPSSYEQYFGPGTRLTVT.

This clonotype was counted at least ten times. J is TRBJ1-5 and V is TRBV2; 8 nucleotides agree with TRBD1. Germline V gene data show CDR1 as SNHLY and CDR2 as FYNNEI. The CDR3 contains 16 residues. The V segment lost 3 bases and the J segment 3 bases; nucleotides outside the gene matches: 7. CDR3 sequence (DNA): TGTGCCAGCAGTGATAGGCGGACAGGGCCCAATCAGCCCCAGCATTTT. This codes for CASSDRRTGPNQPQHF.

This clonotype was picked up one time. This chain connects TRBV29-1 to TRBJ1-4; D is unresolved. The CDR3 is made up of 13 amino acids. V was clipped by 6 bases and J by 5 bases, with 13 bases between them. Germline lookup yields CDR1 SQVTM and CDR2 ANQGSEA. CDR3 coding DNA: TGCAGCGTCGTCCTAGAGGGAAATGAAAAACTGTTTTTT. It yields the protein CSVVLEGNEKLFF.